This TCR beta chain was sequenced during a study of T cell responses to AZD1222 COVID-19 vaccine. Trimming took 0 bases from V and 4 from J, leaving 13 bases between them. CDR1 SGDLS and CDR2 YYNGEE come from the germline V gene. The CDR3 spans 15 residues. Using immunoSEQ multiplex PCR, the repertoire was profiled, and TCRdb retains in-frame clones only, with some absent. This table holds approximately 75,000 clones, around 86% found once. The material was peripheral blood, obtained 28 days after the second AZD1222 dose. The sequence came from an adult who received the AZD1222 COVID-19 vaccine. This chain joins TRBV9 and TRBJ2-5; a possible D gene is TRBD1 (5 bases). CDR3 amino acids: CASSVVAGSGETQYF. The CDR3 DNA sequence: TGTGCCAGCAGCGTAGTGGCAGGGTCTGGAGAGACCCAGTACTTC.